The 27 T cell receptor beta chains in this list originate from one sample, sequenced in a study of a mutant IDH1 vaccine in newly diagnosed glioma. Here immunoSEQ multiplex PCR was the method, and the copy in TCRdb shows in-frame clones only, minus some. Among approximately 52,000 clones listed, over 60% were seen once. The time point denotes: baseline, week 1 (first vaccination visit). Treatment denoted: pre-vaccination baseline after standard-of-care therapy. Sequencing was performed on PBMCs, taken from a glioma patient treated with radiotherapy, temozolomide or both. The receptors originated from a woman in her 40s with glioma.

The chain is built from TRBV10-3 and TRBJ1-2; 9 bases are shared with TRBD1. V gave up 7 bases and J gave up 8 bases; unmatched junction bases: 8. The CDR3 loop spans 13 amino acids. The germline CDR1 and CDR2 sequences are ENHRY and SYGVKD. CDR3 DNA: TGTGCCATCACCTTGGACAGGGGAGGCGGCTACACCTTC. Translating gives CAITLDRGGGYTF.

V gene TRBV4-1 combines with J gene TRBJ2-1; 8 nucleotides line up with TRBD1. The CDR3 contains 15 residues. V lost 5 bases, J lost 6 bases, and 9 bases stayed unmatched. Germline CDR1 reads MGHRA; CDR2 reads YSYEKL. CDR3 DNA sequence: TGCGCCAGCAGCAGCCGGGACAGGCGCTCCAATGAGCAGTTCTTC. This encodes CASSSRDRRSNEQFF.

The gene calls are TRBV15 and TRBJ1-2, with a possible D match to TRBD1 (6 bases). The CDR3 has 13 residues. Trimming left V 4 bases short and J 8 bases short, with 14 bases between. Germline V CDR1 and CDR2: LNHNV, YYDKDF (reference sequence). CDR3 DNA sequence: TGTGCCACCAGCACGACAGGCCTGGGGGGCTACACCTTC. This encodes CATSTTGLGGYTF.

This rearrangement joins TRBV5-1 to TRBJ2-5; perhaps TRBD2 as D (7 bases). From germline, CDR1 is SGHRS and CDR2 YFSETQ. The CDR3 is 16 amino acids. V was shortened by 4 bases and J by 0 bases, with 16 bases between the two germline ends. In DNA form, the CDR3 reads TGCGCCAGCAGCATGGGGGGGGCCGGGTACCAAGAGACCCAGTACTTC. Translating it yields CASSMGGAGYQETQYF.

This chain links TRBV14 with TRBJ1-2; D is unresolved. The V end was cut by 4 bases, the J end by 6 bases, with 12 bases between. Germline CDR1 and CDR2: SGHDN and FVKESK. This CDR3 contains 13 residues. CDR3 coding DNA: TGTGCCAGCAGCCTTCTCAGGCGCAATGGCTACACCTTC. Translating gives CASSLLRRNGYTF.

The chain recombines TRBV6-6 with TRBJ1-1, with D perhaps matching TRBD1 (5 bases). The V and J ends lost 8 bases and 1 base respectively, with 8 bases between them. The CDR3 spans 12 residues. The germline V gene encodes CDR1 MNHNY and CDR2 SVGAGI (reference sequence). CDR3 DNA sequence: TGTGCCAGCGGCGGGGCGAACACTGAAGCTTTCTTT. Amino acids: CASGGANTEAFF.

This clone came up a few times. The chain uses TRBV7-6 and TRBJ2-5; D unclear. Trimming removed 3 bases from V and 6 bases from J, with 11 bases in between. Germline lookup yields CDR1 SGHVS and CDR2 FNYEAQ. This CDR3 comprises 13 residues. CDR3 in amino acids: CASSFGHLKTQYF. For the CDR3, the DNA is TGTGCCAGCAGCTTCGGTCACCTAAAGACCCAGTACTTC.

For this clone: At one of its ends the junction is not consistent with the germline gene, which may arise from a read error. The CDR3 region has the DNA TGTGCTAGCAGCTTAGAACTAGCGGAAGAGACCCAGTACTTC. Protein product: CASSLELAEETQYF. The chain uses TRBV7-7 and TRBJ2-5, with TRBD2 identical over 8 bases. CDR1 is SSHAT, CDR2 FNYEAQ, per germline (reference sequence). The CDR3 runs 14 residues.

The chain combines TRBV25-1 with TRBJ1-5; the D is unclear. The CDR3 sequence is 14 residues long. CDR1 is MGHDK and CDR2 is SYGVNS in the germline V gene. V shed 1 base and J shed 4 bases, with 8 bases lying between them. This CDR3 reads CASSEWRDNQPQHF. For the CDR3, the DNA is TGTGCCAGCAGTGAATGGAGAGATAATCAGCCCCAGCATTTT.

This chain uses TRBV2 with TRBJ1-4; a weak D match, TRBD1 (5 bases). The CDR3 contains 13 residues. Trimming stripped 7 bases from V and 8 bases from J, with 14 bases between. The germline gives CDR1 SNHLY, CDR2 FYNNEI. The CDR3 here is CASKMAGIEKLFF. The CDR3 DNA is TGTGCCAGCAAAATGGCAGGGATCGAAAAACTGTTTTTT.

The V and J genes are TRBV6-1 and TRBJ2-2; 8 bases map to TRBD1. Trimming cost V 3 bases and J 6 bases; bases outside gene matches: 6. This CDR3 comprises 15 residues. In germline, CDR1 is MNHNS, CDR2 SASEGT. CDR3 sequence (DNA): TGTGCCAGCAGTGACCAGGGGGCCCTCCCCGGGGAGCTGTTTTTT. This gives the protein CASSDQGALPGELFF.

The CDR3 sequence is CASSLESTLGPYGYTF. The CDR3 DNA is TGTGCCAGCAGCTTAGAGTCAACCCTAGGCCCCTATGGCTACACCTTC. The rearrangement joins TRBV7-2 to TRBJ1-2, with no clear D. CDR1 and CDR2 (germline): SGHTA, FQGNSA. Trimming shortened V by 1 base and J by 4 bases, and 16 bases separated the two germline ends. The length of the CDR3 is 16 residues.

The J gene is TRBJ2-3, the V gene TRBV10-3; 8 nucleotides match TRBD2. With V trimmed by 8 bases and J by 4 bases, 11 bases remained unmatched. Per the germline V gene, CDR1 is ENHRY and CDR2 is SYGVKD. This CDR3 has 15 amino acids. This chain's CDR3 is CAIASGTRGADTQYF. As DNA, the CDR3 is TGTGCCATCGCGAGCGGGACTAGAGGGGCAGATACGCAGTATTTT.

The genes are TRBV5-4 and TRBJ2-7; D may be TRBD2 (5 bases). Germline CDR1 reads SGHNT; CDR2 reads YYREEE (reference sequence). The CDR3 extends over 11 amino acids. Trimming shortened V by 3 bases and J by 5 bases, and 6 bases separated the two germline ends. This CDR3 is CASSSRDEQYF. CDR3 nucleotides: TGTGCCAGCAGCTCGAGGGACGAGCAGTACTTC.

This clone showed up just a few times. V and J are TRBV10-1 and TRBJ2-2; tentatively, D is TRBD2 (6 bases). Germline assignment: CDR1 WNHNN and CDR2 SYGVQD (reference sequence). V was clipped by 8 bases and J by 1 base, with 8 bases between them. This CDR3 spans 13 amino acids. The CDR3 protein is CASGDWNTGELFF. CDR3 DNA: TGCGCCAGCGGGGACTGGAACACCGGGGAGCTGTTTTTT.

The J gene is TRBJ2-1, the V gene TRBV10-3; a weak D match, TRBD1 (5 bases). This CDR3 spans 15 amino acids. Germline V gene data show CDR1 as ENHRY and CDR2 as SYGVKD. V dropped 2 bases and J dropped 3 bases, with 11 bases sitting between them. The CDR3 DNA follows: TGTGCCATCAGTGAGGACAGTTTTTTCTACAATGAGCAGTTCTTC. Protein product: CAISEDSFFYNEQFF.

This clone has just a few counts. The genes are TRBV30 and TRBJ1-1; 7 nucleotides align to TRBD1. Trimming took 1 base from V and 5 from J; bases not matched to a gene: 4. The length of the CDR3 is 13 residues. CDR1 and CDR2 (germline): GTSNPN, SVGIG (reference sequence). The CDR3 here is CAWSDRGRTEAFF. The CDR3, as DNA: TGTGCCTGGAGTGACAGGGGAAGGACTGAAGCTTTCTTT.

Only a few counts were recorded for this clone. The rearrangement uses TRBV2 and TRBJ2-7; D is unresolved. The V end lost 2 bases, the J end lost 0 bases, and 11 bases lay between the germline ends. Germline V CDR1 and CDR2: SNHLY, FYNNEI. The CDR3 is made up of 15 amino acids. The CDR3 loop is CASSERLLSSYEQYF. In DNA form, the CDR3 reads TGTGCCAGCAGTGAACGGCTCCTAAGCTCCTACGAGCAGTACTTC. Using reference TRBV2 and TRBJ2-7 for the parts outside the CDR3, the full variable domain is EPEVTQTPSHQVTQMGQEVILRCVPISNHLYFYWYRQILGQKVEFLVSFYNNEISEKSEIFDDQFSVERPDGSNFTLKIRSTKLEDSAMYFCASSERLLSSYEQYFGPGTRLTVT.

The rearrangement uses TRBV10-2 and TRBJ2-2, with D uncertain. V shed 8 bases and J shed 7 bases, with 8 bases lying between them. The CDR3 runs 11 residues. Germline CDR1 WSHSY, CDR2 SAAADI. The CDR3 region is CASPRNGELFF. The CDR3, as DNA: TGCGCCAGCCCCAGGAACGGGGAGCTGTTTTTT.

This clone was counted between two and nine times. The rearrangement joins TRBV5-1 to TRBJ1-1, with D uncertain. Germline V gene sequence: CDR1 SGHRS, CDR2 YFSETQ. V was clipped by 6 bases and J by 1 base, with 10 bases between them. The CDR3 runs 13 residues. The CDR3 bases are TGCGCCAGCATGCAGCAGACGAACACTGAAGCTTTCTTT. Protein sequence: CASMQQTNTEAFF. Full variable domain (remainder filled in from reference TRBV5-1 and TRBJ1-1): KAGVTQTPRYLIKTRGQQVTLSCSPISGHRSVSWYQQTPGQGLQFLFEYFSETQRNKGNFPGRFSGRQFSNSRSEMNVSTLELGDSALYLCASMQQTNTEAFFGQGTRLTVV.

This clone was recorded only once. The genes are TRBV25-1 and TRBJ2-7; D call uncertain. Germline V gene data show CDR1 as MGHDK and CDR2 as SYGVNS. V was cut by 7 bases and J by 2 bases, with 9 bases left in between. This CDR3 contains 12 residues. CDR3 protein: CASIKEPYEQYF. The DNA for the CDR3 is TGTGCCAGCATAAAGGAGCCCTACGAGCAGTACTTC.

The V gene is TRBV5-1, the J gene TRBJ1-2; D is uncertain. Germline loops: CDR1 SGHRS, CDR2 YFSETQ. Trimming pared 3 bases from V and 8 bases from J, leaving 11 bases between. The CDR3 runs 12 residues. This CDR3 reads CASSSGHLGYTF. CDR3 DNA sequence: TGCGCCAGCAGCTCGGGCCATCTGGGCTACACCTTC. The complete variable domain, with remaining parts taken from reference TRBV5-1 and TRBJ1-2, reads KAGVTQTPRYLIKTRGQQVTLSCSPISGHRSVSWYQQTPGQGLQFLFEYFSETQRNKGNFPGRFSGRQFSNSRSEMNVSTLELGDSALYLCASSSGHLGYTFGSGTRLTVV.

This clone was detected a few times. The J gene is TRBJ1-1, the V gene TRBV10-1; D is unclear. This CDR3 comprises 14 residues. Germline V CDR1 and CDR2: WNHNN, SYGVQD (reference sequence). Trimming pared 5 bases from V and 4 bases from J, leaving 14 bases between. The CDR3 sequence is CASSPLLGTTEAFF. CDR3 nucleotides: TGCGCCAGCAGTCCGCTACTTGGAACCACTGAAGCTTTCTTT.

This clone was detected once. The chain has TRBV5-6 and TRBJ1-4; a possible D gene is TRBD1 (6 bases). Germline assignment: CDR1 SGHDT and CDR2 YYEEEE. V was pared by 3 bases and J by 6 bases, with 12 bases between. The CDR3 contains 14 residues. For the CDR3, the DNA is TGTGCCAGCAGCTCCGAGGGGGGGGATGAAAAACTGTTTTTT. This codes for CASSSEGGDEKLFF.

The V gene is TRBV18, the J gene TRBJ1-1, with a weak D call TRBD1 (6 bases). The CDR3 is 13 amino acids. Germline V gene lookup returns CDR1 KGHSH and CDR2 LQKENI. V lost 10 bases, J lost 0 bases, and 12 bases lay in between. The CDR3, as DNA: TGTGCCAAGACAAGGACAGTGAACACTGAAGCTTTCTTT. Amino acids: CAKTRTVNTEAFF.

The CDR3 loop reads CACSGTQYYEQYF. Here the CDR3 DNA reads TGTGCCTGTTCCGGGACCCAATACTACGAGCAGTACTTC. The J gene is TRBJ2-7, the V gene TRBV30, with D perhaps assigned TRBD1 or TRBD2 (5 bases each). This CDR3 has 13 amino acids. The germline V gene encodes CDR1 GTSNPN and CDR2 SVGIG (reference sequence). Trimming cost V 6 bases and J 3 bases, with 15 bases left between them. Based on the CDR3 plus reference TRBV30 and TRBJ2-7, the full variable domain is SQTIHQWPATLVQPVGSPLSLECTVEGTSNPNLYWYRQAAGRGLQLLFYSVGIGQISSEVPQNLSASRPQDRQFILSSKKLLLSDSGFYLCACSGTQYYEQYFGPGTRLTVT.

The rearrangement uses TRBV4-3 and TRBJ1-4; a weak D match, TRBD1 (6 bases). Trimming removed 0 bases from V and 5 bases from J, with 10 bases in between. The germline V gene encodes CDR1 LGHNA and CDR2 YSLEER. This CDR3 is 15 amino acids long. The CDR3 DNA reads as TGCGCCAGCAGCCAAGATCGGCAGGGGAATGAAAAACTGTTTTTT. Translation: CASSQDRQGNEKLFF.